The 18 T cell receptor beta chains below were found in one sample sequenced in a study of human T cells and chemical hapten exposure. Time point here: patch test 2, 6 weeks after DPC sensitization. Treatment: therapeutic diphenylcyclopropenone sensitization with weekly scalp DPC. One entry per CDR3 protein results from TCRdb running MiXCR on the RACE reads. The sample contains over 100,000 distinct CDR3 sequences, approximately 8.8% of which appear only once. The source was whole blood, collected in connection with sensitization to the hapten diphenylcyclopropenone (DPC). The receptors were sampled from a woman aged 40 to 50 with alopecia areata. Some clones in this sample may be carry-over from other donors' samples.

This clonotype was seen more than once but under ten times. The rearrangement links TRBV5-8 to TRBJ2-5; no clear D gene. In germline, CDR1 is SGHTS, CDR2 YDEGEE. V was pared by 7 bases and J by 4 bases, with 14 bases between. The CDR3 length is 13 residues. CDR3 protein: CASRVPTRETQYF. The CDR3 DNA follows: TGTGCCAGCCGTGTTCCAACAAGAGAGACCCAGTACTTC.

This clonotype was seen more than once but under ten times. This sequence joins TRBV24-1 and TRBJ2-2; no clear D gene. From germline, CDR1 is KGHDR and CDR2 SFDVKD. Trimming took off 4 bases at V and 0 bases at J, with 11 bases between the two ends. The CDR3 loop spans 16 amino acids. This CDR3 reads CATSDSGRANTGELFF. For the CDR3, the DNA is TGTGCCACCAGTGACTCCGGACGGGCGAACACCGGGGAGCTGTTTTTT.

This clonotype has ten or more counts. This rearrangement joins TRBV7-9 to TRBJ2-7; possible D gene TRBD2, 6 bases. This CDR3 region has 13 residues. Germline lookup yields CDR1 SEHNR and CDR2 FQNEAQ (reference sequence). Trimming took 2 bases from V and 7 from J, leaving 12 bases between them. DNA for the CDR3: TGTGCCAGCAGCTTATTGGAGGGCCAAGAGCAGTACTTC. Translation: CASSLLEGQEQYF.

In its sample, this clonotype was seen a few times. V and J are TRBV9 and TRBJ1-1; tentatively, D is TRBD1 (6 bases). CDR3 size: 13 residues. CDR1 is SGDLS, CDR2 YYNGEE, per germline. V dropped 7 bases and J dropped 3 bases, with 13 bases sitting between them. The CDR3 nucleotides read TGTGCCAGCGGCTCCACAGGGTACACTGAAGCTTTCTTT. As protein: CASGSTGYTEAFF.

This clonotype was recorded at least ten times. The chain employs TRBV20-1 and TRBJ2-1, with 10 bases aligning to TRBD1. The CDR3 consists of 14 residues. The germline CDR1 and CDR2 sequences are DFQATT and SNEGSKA (reference sequence). With 6 bases clipped from V and 8 bases from J, the junction kept 10 bases outside the gene matches. The CDR3 DNA sequence: TGCAGTGCCAACGGGGACAGGGGTTTGGATGAGCAGTTCTTC. It yields the protein CSANGDRGLDEQFF.

This clonotype was observed at least ten times. Mismatch with germline at one junction end may stem from a read error. The chain links TRBV7-9 to TRBJ2-1; unclear D gene. This CDR3 spans 13 amino acids. CDR1 is SEHNR and CDR2 is FQNEAQ in the germline V gene (reference sequence). The CDR3 reads CASSLAVPYPEAF. The CDR3 DNA reads as TGTGCCAGCAGCTTAGCAGTACCGTACCCCGAGGCCTTC.

The sample holds many counts of this clonotype. This chain joins TRBV18 and TRBJ1-3; 7 nucleotides agree with TRBD1. This CDR3 is 15 amino acids long. V was pared by 4 bases and J by 0 bases, with 3 bases of the junction left unmatched. Germline V gene lookup returns CDR1 KGHSH and CDR2 LQKENI. Here the CDR3 reads CASSRGTDSGNTIYF. In DNA form, the CDR3 reads TGTGCCAGCTCACGAGGGACAGACTCTGGAAACACCATATATTTT.

The sample holds many counts of this clonotype. The J gene is TRBJ1-5, the V gene TRBV7-9; a possible D gene is TRBD1 (5 bases). Trimming pared 1 base from V and 6 bases from J, leaving 10 bases between. Germline assignment: CDR1 SEHNR and CDR2 FQNEAQ (reference sequence). The CDR3 loop spans 14 amino acids. CDR3 residues: CASSLGLGAQPQHF. The CDR3 nucleotides read TGTGCCAGCAGCTTAGGGCTCGGGGCTCAGCCCCAGCATTTT.

This clonotype was observed at least ten times. The rearrangement links TRBV6-5 to TRBJ2-7, with a weak D call TRBD2 (7 bases). Per germline, CDR1 MNHEY and CDR2 SVGAGI. Trimming shortened V by 6 bases and J by 4 bases, and 19 bases separated the two germline ends. The CDR3 runs to 15 residues. This chain's CDR3 is CASRPWGGGRYEQYF. Written as DNA, the CDR3 is TGTGCCAGCAGACCCTGGGGGGGGGGCCGGTACGAGCAGTACTTC.

Only one count was recorded for this clonotype. Just one base apart from a much larger clone, this may be a read error. V is TRBV27 and J is TRBJ1-1; TRBD1 matches at 7 bases. The CDR3 runs 12 residues. Germline CDR1 is MNHEY and CDR2 is SMNVEV (reference sequence). The chain's CDR3 is CASSSPVQGPVF. CDR3 nucleotide sequence: TGTGCCAGCAGCTCCCCCGTACAGGGGCCCGTCTTT.

In its sample, this clonotype was seen many times. The V gene is TRBV7-6, the J gene TRBJ1-1; no reliable D call. This CDR3 has 16 residues. The V end was cut by 0 bases, the J end by 0 bases, with 11 bases between. Germline V CDR1 and CDR2: SGHVS, FNYEAQ. CDR3 sequence: CASSLATQTMNTEAFF. The CDR3 region has the DNA TGTGCCAGCAGCTTAGCGACTCAGACCATGAACACTGAAGCTTTCTTT.

This clonotype was seen a handful of times. The rearrangement links TRBV4-3 to TRBJ1-1, with D perhaps TRBD1 (6 bases). The V and J ends lost 0 bases and 5 bases respectively, with 19 bases between them. The CDR3 has 17 amino acids. Per germline, CDR1 LGHNA and CDR2 YSLEER. CDR3 nucleotide sequence: TGCGCCAGCAGCCAAGACCCCACCCGAGGGGGTGGGACTGAAGCTTTCTTT. Translation gives CASSQDPTRGGGTEAFF.

This clonotype turned up a few times. The rearrangement uses TRBV4-3 and TRBJ1-6, with D perhaps matching TRBD1 (6 bases). The CDR3 extends over 14 amino acids. Looked up from germline, CDR1 is LGHNA and CDR2 is YSLEER. Trimming pared 6 bases from V and 9 bases from J, leaving 15 bases between. The CDR3 loop reads CASSRSGVASPLHF. CDR3 in DNA: TGCGCCAGCAGTCGTTCAGGGGTGGCTTCACCCCTCCACTTT.

V is TRBV29-1 and J is TRBJ2-2, with 12 positions matching TRBD1. CDR3 length: 18 residues. The V and J ends lost 4 bases and 3 bases, in that order; junction bases with no gene match: 12. CDR1 and CDR2 from the germline V gene are SQVTM and ANQGSEA. In DNA form, the CDR3 reads TGCAGCGTTGCCGACCCCGGGACAGGGGGCGATTACACCGGGGAGCTGTTTTTT. This encodes CSVADPGTGGDYTGELFF.

This clonotype was seen many times. J is TRBJ1-5 and V is TRBV20-1, with 7 bases matching TRBD1. Germline V lookup: CDR1 DFQATT, CDR2 SNEGSKA (reference sequence). V lost 5 bases to trimming and J lost 5 bases; unmatched junction nucleotides: 3. The CDR3 sequence is 12 residues long. The CDR3 loop is CSALGTDQPQHF. The CDR3 bases are TGCAGTGCTCTCGGGACAGATCAGCCCCAGCATTTT.

V usage is TRBV2 and J usage is TRBJ2-3; no reliable D call. Trimming left V 8 bases short and J 2 bases short, with 5 bases between. CDR1 SNHLY and CDR2 FYNNEI come from the germline V gene. CDR3 length: 11 amino acids. The CDR3 protein is CASGLTDTQYF. The CDR3 nucleotides are TGTGCCAGCGGTCTCACAGATACGCAGTATTTT.

The J gene is TRBJ2-7, the V gene TRBV28; D is unclear. There are 16 residues in the CDR3. V lost 3 bases and J 1 base, leaving 16 bases between the germline ends. Per the germline V gene, CDR1 is MDHEN and CDR2 is SYDVKM. The CDR3 sequence is CASSFHLQFLSYEQYF. The DNA of the CDR3 is TGTGCCAGCAGTTTCCATCTACAGTTTCTTTCCTACGAGCAGTACTTC.

This clonotype appeared a few times. DNA of the CDR3: TGTGCCAGCAGGGACGGGCTAAACCGAGAGCAGTTCTTC. It is translated as CASRDGLNREQFF. The gene calls are TRBV7-8 and TRBJ2-1; no clear D gene. V lost 6 bases and J lost 10, with 16 bases in between. CDR1 and CDR2 (germline): SGHVS, FQNEAQ. This CDR3 is built from 13 residues.